These 13 T cell receptor beta chains originate from one sample sequenced in a study of cytomegalovirus exposure and HLA in healthy donors. The PCR contained 60 Vbeta and 13 Jbeta primers. Sequencing was performed with immunoSEQ multiplex PCR; in TCRdb, only in-frame clones are kept and a portion is missing. The sample has some 150,000 clones; 62% are singletons. Source material: PBMCs. Every receptor here comes from a man aged 40-49 years in good health and CMV-seronegative.

This clone was seen once. The chain is built from TRBV30 and TRBJ2-4; D possibly corresponds to TRBD2 (5 bases). V lost 1 base, J lost 7 bases, and 5 bases lay in between. Germline-derived CDR1 and CDR2 are GTSNPN and SVGIG (reference sequence). CDR3 size: 11 residues. The CDR3 DNA follows: TGTGCCTGGAGTGCGGGGAACATTCAGTACTTC. Its protein is CAWSAGNIQYF. Full variable domain (missing parts from reference TRBV30 and TRBJ2-4): SQTIHQWPATLVQPVGSPLSLECTVEGTSNPNLYWYRQAAGRGLQLLFYSVGIGQISSEVPQNLSASRPQDRQFILSSKKLLLSDSGFYLCAWSAGNIQYFGAGTRLSVL.

This clone is medium-sized (0.01 to 0.1%) by share. The chain couples TRBV6-5 to TRBJ1-1; weak D call: TRBD1 (6 bases). Deletions cut 3 bases from V and 2 bases from J, with 10 bases between. Looked up from germline, CDR1 is MNHEY and CDR2 is SVGAGI. The CDR3 is made up of 14 amino acids. Here the CDR3 DNA reads TGTGCCAGCAGTTATAGACAGGACAACACTGAAGCTTTCTTT. Protein sequence: CASSYRQDNTEAFF.

This clone was seen just once. The V gene is TRBV11-1, the J gene TRBJ2-1; 11 bases map to TRBD2. Germline trimming cut 6 bases from V and 1 base from J; bases unmatched to any gene: 5. The CDR3 extends over 16 amino acids. Looked up from germline, CDR1 is SGHAT and CDR2 is FQDESV (reference sequence). CDR3 nucleotides: TGTGCCAGCAGGCCTACTAGCGGGGGTTCCTACAATGAGCAGTTCTTC. It yields the protein CASRPTSGGSYNEQFF.

The chain carries TRBV7-9 and TRBJ1-2; no reliable D call. The germline V and J ends were trimmed by 8 bases and 10 bases, with 11 bases remaining between them. This CDR3 has 10 amino acids. CDR1 is SEHNR and CDR2 is FQNEAQ in the germline V gene (reference sequence). The CDR3 region is CASGRDLYTF. The CDR3 DNA sequence: TGTGCCAGCGGACGGGATCTCTACACCTTC.

In this sample, this clone turned up a few times. This chain links TRBV5-1 with TRBJ2-5; weak D call: TRBD2 (7 bases). CDR3 length: 16 residues. Trimming removed 0 bases from V and 3 bases from J, with 15 bases in between. The germline gives CDR1 SGHRS, CDR2 YFSETQ. CDR3 residues: CASSLEVAGAKETQYF. The CDR3 DNA reads TGCGCCAGCAGCTTGGAGGTTGCGGGGGCAAAAGAGACCCAGTACTTC.

The chain employs TRBV9 and TRBJ2-3; D remains ambiguous. Trimming left V 0 bases short and J 4 bases short, with 3 bases between. Germline V CDR1 and CDR2: SGDLS, YYNGEE. The CDR3 is 12 amino acids. The CDR3 spells CASSVASDTQYF. The CDR3 DNA reads TGTGCCAGCAGCGTAGCCTCAGATACGCAGTATTTT.

The chain recombines TRBV18 with TRBJ2-3; D call uncertain. This CDR3 is built from 12 residues. Germline assignment: CDR1 KGHSH and CDR2 LQKENI. V was clipped by 3 bases and J by 6 bases, with 7 bases between them. Here the CDR3 reads CASSPSRDTQYF. For the CDR3, the DNA is TGTGCCAGCTCACCTAGCCGGGATACGCAGTATTTT.

The chain links TRBV5-1 to TRBJ1-1, with 7 bases aligning to TRBD1. Germline V gene sequence: CDR1 SGHRS, CDR2 YFSETQ. The CDR3 sequence is 16 residues long. The V segment lost 4 bases and the J segment 7 bases; nucleotides outside the gene matches: 16. In DNA, the CDR3 is TGCGCCAGCAGCCTACTAACCCGTAAGGGGGCGTTTGAAGCTTTCTTT. Translation: CASSLLTRKGAFEAFF.

The chain recombines TRBV18 with TRBJ1-1, with a weak D call TRBD1 (6 bases). Germline values: CDR1 KGHSH, CDR2 LQKENI. V lost 3 bases and J lost 4, with 12 bases in between. The CDR3 runs to 14 residues. The CDR3 region has the DNA TGTGCCAGCTCACCTACAGGGCTTTCCACTGAAGCTTTCTTT. It yields the protein CASSPTGLSTEAFF.

The chain joins TRBV2 to TRBJ2-1; TRBD2 agrees at 13 bases. There are 15 residues in the CDR3. CDR1 SNHLY and CDR2 FYNNEI come from the germline V gene. The V gene end was trimmed by 6 bases and the J gene end by 5 bases; junction bases not matched to a gene: 4. CDR3 in amino acids: CASSKLAGGNNEQFF. The DNA of the CDR3 is TGTGCCAGCAGCAAACTAGCGGGAGGGAACAATGAGCAGTTCTTC.

This clone was seen a few times. V gene TRBV6-5 combines with J gene TRBJ2-7; possible D gene TRBD2, 5 bases. Germline assignment: CDR1 MNHEY and CDR2 SVGAGI. The CDR3 extends over 14 amino acids. V lost 0 bases, J lost 2 bases, and 8 bases lay in between. The CDR3 reads CASSYSTTTYEQYF. CDR3 sequence (DNA): TGTGCCAGCAGTTACTCCACGACTACCTACGAGCAGTACTTC.

The table lists this clone with a few counts. The chain has TRBV5-4 and TRBJ2-2, with 11 bases that match TRBD2. This CDR3 is built from 16 residues. V lost 4 bases to trimming and J lost 1 base; unmatched junction nucleotides: 3. The germline V gene has CDR1 SGHNT and CDR2 YYREEE (reference sequence). CDR3 amino acids: CASSPTSGGNTGELFF. In DNA, the CDR3 is TGTGCCAGCAGCCCTACTAGCGGGGGGAACACCGGGGAGCTGTTTTTT.

The J gene is TRBJ2-2, the V gene TRBV6-6, with a weak D call TRBD2 (5 bases). V was shortened by 8 bases and J by 5 bases, with 12 bases between the two germline ends. This CDR3 is built from 13 residues. From germline, CDR1 is MNHNY and CDR2 SVGAGI (reference sequence). The CDR3 DNA is TGTGCCAGCCGCGCGGCGGGTACCGGGGAGCTGTTTTTT. It is translated as CASRAAGTGELFF.